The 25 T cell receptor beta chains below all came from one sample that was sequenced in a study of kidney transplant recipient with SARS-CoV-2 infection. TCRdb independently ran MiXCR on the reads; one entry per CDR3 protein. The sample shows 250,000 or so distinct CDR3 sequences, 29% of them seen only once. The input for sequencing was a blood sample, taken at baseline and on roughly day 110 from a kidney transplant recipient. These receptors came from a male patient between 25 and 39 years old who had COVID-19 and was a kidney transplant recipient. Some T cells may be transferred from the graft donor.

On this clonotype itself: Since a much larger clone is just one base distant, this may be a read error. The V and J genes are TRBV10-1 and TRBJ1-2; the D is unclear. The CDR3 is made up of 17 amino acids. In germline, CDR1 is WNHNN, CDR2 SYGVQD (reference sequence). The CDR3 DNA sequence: TGCGCCAGCAGTATTAACACAAGATCGCGAAAGACCTATGGCCACACCTTC. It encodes CASSINTRSRKTYGHTF.

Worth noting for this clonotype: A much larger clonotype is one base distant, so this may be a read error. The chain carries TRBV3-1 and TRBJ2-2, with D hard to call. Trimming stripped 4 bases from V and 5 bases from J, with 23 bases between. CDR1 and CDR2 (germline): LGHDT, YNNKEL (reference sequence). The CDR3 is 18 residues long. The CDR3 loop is CASSLHFLISGLTGELFF. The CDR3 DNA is TGTGCCAGCAGCCTACATTTTCTCATTTCAGGCTTGACCGGGGAGCTGTTTTTT.

The CDR3 is CASSQAGTRLVGETQYF. In nucleotides, the CDR3 is TGTGCCAGCAGCCAAGCTGGGACTAGACTCGTTGGGGAGACCCAGTACTTC. V is TRBV3-1 and J is TRBJ2-5; 8 bases match TRBD2. Germline V lookup: CDR1 LGHDT, CDR2 YNNKEL (reference sequence). Germline trimming cut 1 base from V and 5 bases from J; bases unmatched to any gene: 12. This CDR3 is built from 17 residues.

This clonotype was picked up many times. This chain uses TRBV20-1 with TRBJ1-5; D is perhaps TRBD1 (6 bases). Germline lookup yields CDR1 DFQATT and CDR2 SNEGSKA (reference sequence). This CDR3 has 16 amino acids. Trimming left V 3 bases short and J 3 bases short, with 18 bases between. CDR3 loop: CSASPYGGRVNQPQHF. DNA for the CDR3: TGCAGTGCTAGCCCTTATGGGGGGCGAGTCAATCAGCCCCAGCATTTT.

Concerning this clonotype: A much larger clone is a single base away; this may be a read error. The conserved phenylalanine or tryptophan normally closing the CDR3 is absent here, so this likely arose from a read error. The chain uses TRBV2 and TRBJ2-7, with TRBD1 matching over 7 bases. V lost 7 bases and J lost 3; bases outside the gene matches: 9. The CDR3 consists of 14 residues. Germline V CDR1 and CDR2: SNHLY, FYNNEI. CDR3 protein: CASTPGQRLYEQYL. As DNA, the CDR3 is TGTGCCAGCACCCCGGGACAGCGACTCTACGAGCAGTACTTA.

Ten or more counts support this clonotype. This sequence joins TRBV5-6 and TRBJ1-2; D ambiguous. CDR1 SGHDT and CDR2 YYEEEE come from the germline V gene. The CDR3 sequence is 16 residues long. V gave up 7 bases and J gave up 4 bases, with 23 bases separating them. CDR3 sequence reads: CASYLGNSRKTYGYTF. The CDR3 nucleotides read TGTGCCAGCTACTTGGGCAATAGTCGAAAGACCTATGGCTACACCTTC.

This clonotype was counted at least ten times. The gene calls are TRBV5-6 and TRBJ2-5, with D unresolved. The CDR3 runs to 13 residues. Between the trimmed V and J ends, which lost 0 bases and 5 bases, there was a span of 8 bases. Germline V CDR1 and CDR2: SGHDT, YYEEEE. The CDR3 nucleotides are TGTGCCAGCAGCTTGGCCGTGGGGGAGACCCAGTACTTC. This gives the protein CASSLAVGETQYF.

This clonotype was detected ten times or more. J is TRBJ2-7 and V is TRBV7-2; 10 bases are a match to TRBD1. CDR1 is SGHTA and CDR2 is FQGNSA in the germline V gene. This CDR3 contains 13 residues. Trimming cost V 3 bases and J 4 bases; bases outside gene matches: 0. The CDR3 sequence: CASSLDRGYEQYF. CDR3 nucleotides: TGTGCCAGCAGCTTGGACAGGGGGTACGAGCAGTACTTC.

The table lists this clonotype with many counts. This CDR3 reads CASRGRATPRKTYGYTF. CDR3 nucleotides: TGTGCAAGTCGCGGTCGGGCGACTCCACGAAAGACCTATGGCTACACCTTC. This chain connects TRBV12-2 to TRBJ1-2; the D call in the table, TRBD1, was not verified against the DNA. TRBV12-2 is a recognized pseudogene. The CDR3 has 17 residues.

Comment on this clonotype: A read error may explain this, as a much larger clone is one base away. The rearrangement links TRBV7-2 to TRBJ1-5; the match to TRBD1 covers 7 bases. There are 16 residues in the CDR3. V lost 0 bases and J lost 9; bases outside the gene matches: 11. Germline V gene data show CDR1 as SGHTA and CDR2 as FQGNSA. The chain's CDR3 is CASSLAPRQGGPPQHF. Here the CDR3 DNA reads TGTGCCAGCAGCTTAGCTCCACGCCAGGGGGGACCGCCCCAGCATTTT.

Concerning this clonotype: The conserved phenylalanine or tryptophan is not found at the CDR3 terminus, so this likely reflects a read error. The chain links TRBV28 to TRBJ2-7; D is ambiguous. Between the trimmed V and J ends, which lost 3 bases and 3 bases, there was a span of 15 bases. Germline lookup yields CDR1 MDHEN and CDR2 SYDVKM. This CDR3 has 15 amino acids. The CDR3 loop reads CASSFPSPPNYEQYS. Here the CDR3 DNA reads TGTGCCAGCAGTTTCCCATCCCCTCCGAACTACGAGCAGTACTCC.

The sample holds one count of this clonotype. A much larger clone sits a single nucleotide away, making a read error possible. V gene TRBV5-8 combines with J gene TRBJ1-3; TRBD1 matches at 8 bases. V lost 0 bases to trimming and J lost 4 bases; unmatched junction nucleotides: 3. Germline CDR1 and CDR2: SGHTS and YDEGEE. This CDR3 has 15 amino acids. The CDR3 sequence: CASSLAGGAGNTIYF. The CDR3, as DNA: TGTGCCAGCAGCTTGGCAGGGGGCGCCGGAAACACCATATATTTT.

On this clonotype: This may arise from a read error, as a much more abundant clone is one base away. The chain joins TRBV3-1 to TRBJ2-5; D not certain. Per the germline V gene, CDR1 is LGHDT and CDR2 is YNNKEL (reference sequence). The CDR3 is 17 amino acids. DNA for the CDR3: TGTGCCAGCAGCTTAATAGTTCCCATTTCTTTCTCTGAGACCCAGTGCTTC. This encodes CASSLIVPISFSETQCF.

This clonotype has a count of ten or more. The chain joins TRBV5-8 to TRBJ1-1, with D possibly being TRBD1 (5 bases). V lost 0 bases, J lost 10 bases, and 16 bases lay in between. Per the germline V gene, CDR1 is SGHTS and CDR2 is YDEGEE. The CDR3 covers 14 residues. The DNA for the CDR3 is TGTGCCAGCAGCTTGGGGGACCGTAAACCTGTAGCTTTCTTT. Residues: CASSLGDRKPVAFF.

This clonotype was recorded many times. CDR3 bases: TGCGCCAGCAGCCAAGGGTTTGGGGGATCTGGGGCCAACGTCCTGACTTTC. Protein: CASSQGFGGSGANVLTF. V usage is TRBV4-1 and J usage is TRBJ2-6; tentatively, D is TRBD1 or TRBD2 (5 bases each). The CDR3 runs to 17 residues. The V gene lost 1 base and the J gene lost 1 base, with 11 bases spanning the gap. CDR1 is MGHRA, CDR2 YSYEKL, per germline.

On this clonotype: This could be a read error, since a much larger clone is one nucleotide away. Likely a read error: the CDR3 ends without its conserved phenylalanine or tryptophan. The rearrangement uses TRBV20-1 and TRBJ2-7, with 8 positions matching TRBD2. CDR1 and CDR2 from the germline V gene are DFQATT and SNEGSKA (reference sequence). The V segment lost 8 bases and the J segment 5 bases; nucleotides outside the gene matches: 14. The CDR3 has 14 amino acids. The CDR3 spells CSPREAGGVHEQYL. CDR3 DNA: TGCAGTCCTCGTGAGGCGGGAGGAGTTCACGAGCAGTACCTC.

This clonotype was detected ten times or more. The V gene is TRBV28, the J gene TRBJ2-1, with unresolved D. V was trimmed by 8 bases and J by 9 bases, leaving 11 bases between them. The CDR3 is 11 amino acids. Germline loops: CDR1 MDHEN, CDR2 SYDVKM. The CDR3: CASGRSSEQFF. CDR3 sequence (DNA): TGTGCCAGCGGACGTTCCAGTGAGCAGTTCTTC.

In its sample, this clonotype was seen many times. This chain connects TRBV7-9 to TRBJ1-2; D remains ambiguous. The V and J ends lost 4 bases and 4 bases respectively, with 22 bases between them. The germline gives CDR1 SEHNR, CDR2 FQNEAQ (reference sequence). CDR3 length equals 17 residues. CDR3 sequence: CASSCSLYHGKTYGYTF. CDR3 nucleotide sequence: TGTGCCAGCAGCTGTTCGCTATACCATGGAAAGACCTATGGCTACACCTTC.

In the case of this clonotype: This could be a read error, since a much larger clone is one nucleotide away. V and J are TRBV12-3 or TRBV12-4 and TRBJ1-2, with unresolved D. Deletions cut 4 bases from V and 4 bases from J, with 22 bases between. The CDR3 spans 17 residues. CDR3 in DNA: TGTGCCAGCAGTTATGTTACCAGCTTCCGAAAGACCTATGGCTACACCTTC. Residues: CASSYVTSFRKTYGYTF.

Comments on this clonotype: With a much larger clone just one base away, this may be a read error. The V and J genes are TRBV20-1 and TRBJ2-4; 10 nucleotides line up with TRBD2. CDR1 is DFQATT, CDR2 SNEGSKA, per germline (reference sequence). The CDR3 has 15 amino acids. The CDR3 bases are TGCAGTGCTAGAGATTGGCTAGCGGGAGAGTGGGAGCAGTGCTTC. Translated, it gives CSARDWLAGEWEQCF.

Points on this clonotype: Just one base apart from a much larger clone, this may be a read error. For the CDR3, the DNA is TGTGCCAACAGCGTGTCGTGCGATCTCGGAAAGACCTATGGCTACACCTTC. This translates into CANSVSCDLGKTYGYTF. This chain links TRBV11-3 with TRBJ1-2; D is unresolved. Germline CDR1 and CDR2: SGHNT and YENEEA. The CDR3 has 17 amino acids.

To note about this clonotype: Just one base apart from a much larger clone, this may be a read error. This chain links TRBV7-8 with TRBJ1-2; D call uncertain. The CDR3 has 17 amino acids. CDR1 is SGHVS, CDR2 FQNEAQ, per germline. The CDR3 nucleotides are TGTGCCAGCAGCTTCAAAATGTTTACCCGAAAGACCTATGGCCACACCTTC. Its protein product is CASSFKMFTRKTYGHTF.

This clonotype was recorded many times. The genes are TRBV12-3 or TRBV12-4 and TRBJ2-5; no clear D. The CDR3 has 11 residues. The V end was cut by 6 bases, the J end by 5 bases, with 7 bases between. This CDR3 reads CASSLKETQYF. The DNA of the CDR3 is TGTGCCAGCAGCTTGAAGGAGACCCAGTACTTC.

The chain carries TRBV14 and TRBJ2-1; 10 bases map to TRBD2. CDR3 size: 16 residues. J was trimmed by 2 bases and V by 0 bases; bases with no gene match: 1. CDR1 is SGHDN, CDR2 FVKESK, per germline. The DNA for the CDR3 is TGTGCCAGCAGCCAAGACAGCGGGGGGGCCTACAATGAGCAGTTCTTC. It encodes CASSQDSGGAYNEQFF.

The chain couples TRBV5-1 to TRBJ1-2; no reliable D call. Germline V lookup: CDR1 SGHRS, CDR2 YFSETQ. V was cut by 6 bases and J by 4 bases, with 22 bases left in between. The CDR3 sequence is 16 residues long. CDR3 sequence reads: CASTSTSVRKTYGYTF. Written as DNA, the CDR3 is TGCGCCAGCACTTCAACATCGGTTCGAAAGACCTATGGCTACACCTTC. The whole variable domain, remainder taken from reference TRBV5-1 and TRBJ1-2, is KAGVTQTPRYLIKTRGQQVTLSCSPISGHRSVSWYQQTPGQGLQFLFEYFSETQRNKGNFPGRFSGRQFSNSRSEMNVSTLELGDSALYLCASTSTSVRKTYGYTFGSGTRLTVV.